The clone carrying this T cell receptor beta chain was counted between two and nine times. TCRdb re-analysed the 5' RACE reads in MiXCR, keeping a single row per CDR3 protein. This table holds 250,000 to 300,000 distinct CDR3 sequences, 15% to 20% found once. These data are taken from a study of T-cell memory formation after mild COVID-19. The CDR3 runs to 13 residues. Germline-derived CDR1 and CDR2 are SGHRS and YFSETQ. The V and J ends lost 5 bases and 6 bases respectively, with 14 bases between them. The chain combines TRBV5-1 with TRBJ1-2; D might be TRBD1 (6 bases). The TCR originated in a man aged 18 to 30 who had mild COVID-19 (a few samples of this study predate the infection). Cell type and time point are not known. The sample consisted of PBMCs or a T cell subset sorted from them (not recorded which). The CDR3 region has the DNA TGCGCCAGCAGTCCCCACGGACAGCATGGCTACACCTTC. Its protein is CASSPHGQHGYTF.